This note documents a single T cell receptor beta chain sequence. Its target is not known. Peripheral blood came from all dose cohorts at three timepoints. This sample stems from a study of OX40 agonist ivuxolimab in advanced cancers. Study in general: Participants, 75% to 90% male, averaged roughly 60 years of age, ranging from roughly 20 to 80.

The CDR3 is 16 residues long. CDR1 SGHRS and CDR2 YFSETQ come from the germline V gene. Between the trimmed V and J ends, which lost 0 bases and 4 bases, there was a span of 16 bases. Generated by immunoSEQ multiplex PCR, the TCRdb table keeps only in-frame clones and is missing some. The sample includes 74,000 or so clones, more than 75% seen only once; the top ten take over 2%. Whole-study results and caveats: Clones of CD4+ and CD8+ blood T cells grew by week 6 at doses of 0.1 to 3.0 mg/kg.

This chain uses TRBV5-1 with TRBJ1-1; D remains unclear. The starting material was CD4+ or CD8+ T cells sorted from blood, obtained in a trial of the OX40 agonist ivuxolimab. The sequence came from an adult with an advanced solid tumor such as melanoma, head and neck, liver or kidney cancer. The DNA for the CDR3 is TGCGCCAGCAGCTTGGCCCCACCAAGGTCGGGCACTGAAGCTTTCTTT. Residues: CASSLAPPRSGTEAFF.